These 3 T cell receptor beta chains were sequenced from one sample in a study of T cell responses to AZD1222 COVID-19 vaccine. Measured with immunoSEQ multiplex PCR; TCRdb has only the in-frame clones, and not every one. The data show 95,000 to 150,000 clones, with 80% to 90% seen just once and 0.95% to 1.5% held by the top ten. The sample in question was peripheral blood, obtained on day 0 of AZD1222 vaccination. The receptors come from an adult in good health.

The chain couples TRBV7-9 to TRBJ1-2; TRBD1 matches at 9 bases. The CDR3 is made up of 14 amino acids. The germline CDR1 and CDR2 sequences are SEHNR and FQNEAQ (reference sequence). Germline trimming cut 5 bases from V and 8 bases from J; bases unmatched to any gene: 9. Here the CDR3 reads CASSQPGTGYGYTF. The CDR3 DNA follows: TGTGCCAGCAGCCAGCCAGGGACAGGGTACGGCTACACCTTC.

This chain joins TRBV6-5 and TRBJ1-5; 7 bases are a match to TRBD1. Germline trimming cut 5 bases from V and 6 bases from J; bases unmatched to any gene: 10. This CDR3 comprises 15 residues. Germline values: CDR1 MNHEY, CDR2 SVGAGI. The CDR3 is CASSLKQGMRQPQHF. CDR3 nucleotides: TGTGCCAGCAGTCTCAAACAGGGGATGCGTCAGCCCCAGCATTTT.

This chain joins TRBV19 and TRBJ1-4; 8 bases line up with TRBD1. V dropped 5 bases and J dropped 2; count of bases not matched to a gene: 7. Germline assignment: CDR1 LNHDA and CDR2 SQIVND (reference sequence). The CDR3 sequence is 16 residues long. CDR3 amino acids: CASSRQGARTNEKLFF. In DNA form, the CDR3 reads TGTGCCAGTAGTCGGCAGGGGGCCCGGACTAATGAAAAACTGTTTTTT.